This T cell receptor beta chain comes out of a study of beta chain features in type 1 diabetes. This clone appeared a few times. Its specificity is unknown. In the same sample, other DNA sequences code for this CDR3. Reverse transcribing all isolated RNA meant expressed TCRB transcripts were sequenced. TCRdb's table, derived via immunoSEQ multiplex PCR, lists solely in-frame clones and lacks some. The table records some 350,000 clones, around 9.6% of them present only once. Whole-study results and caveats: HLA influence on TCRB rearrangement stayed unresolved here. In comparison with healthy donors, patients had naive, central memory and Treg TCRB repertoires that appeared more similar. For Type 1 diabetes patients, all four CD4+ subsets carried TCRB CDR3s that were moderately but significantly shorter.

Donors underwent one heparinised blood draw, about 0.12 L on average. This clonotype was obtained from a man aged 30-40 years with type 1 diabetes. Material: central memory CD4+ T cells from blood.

In nucleotides, the CDR3 is TGTGCCAGCAGCTTAGACAATGAGCAGTTCTTC. Encoded protein: CASSLDNEQFF. This rearrangement joins TRBV7-9 to TRBJ2-1, with D unresolved. Between the trimmed V and J ends, which lost 1 base and 5 bases, there was a span of 0 bases. CDR3 length: 11 amino acids. Germline V CDR1 and CDR2: SEHNR, FQNEAQ (reference sequence).